This TCR beta chain was identified in a study of CD8 T cells in Susac syndrome. RNA totalling roughly 0.5 to 1 ug underwent reverse transcription with random hexamers. Across 54 Vbeta and 13 Jbeta, immunoSEQ multiplex PCR amplified TCR beta CDR3. TCRdb passed the immunoSEQ multiplex PCR reads through MiXCR, listing each CDR3 protein once. This table has 100,000 to 150,000 distinct CDR3 sequences, around 94% appearing once. This CDR3 has 17 amino acids. In germline, CDR1 is GTSNPN, CDR2 SVGIG (reference sequence). V lost 4 bases and J 3 bases, leaving 22 bases between the germline ends. Sequencing of TCR beta was undertaken in CD8+ and CD4+ T cells derived from blood. While serving as controls, healthy donors were matched for age and sex. TEMRA cells were FACS-enriched, and CD8+ and CD4+ T cells were isolated negatively.

The clonotype comes from a human donor in good health. This sequence joins TRBV30 and TRBJ2-1; D might be TRBD2 (5 bases). The specimen sequenced was CD4+ T cells from PBMCs. CDR3 amino acids: CAWNPIRVSGGYNEQFF. CDR3 sequence (DNA): TGTGCCTGGAATCCGATTAGGGTCAGCGGAGGCTACAATGAGCAGTTCTTC.